Following are 29 T cell receptor beta chains from one sample sequenced in a study of T cells after yellow fever vaccination. MiXCR, applied by TCRdb to the 5' RACE reads, yields one record per CDR3 protein. The table records about 350,000 distinct CDR3 sequences, under 15% of them present only once. Sequencing was performed on CD4+ T cells sorted from PBMCs, taken 15 days after the yellow fever booster vaccination. The source of these receptors is a man between 18 and 29 years old who received the YFV17D yellow fever vaccine.

This clonotype was observed a handful of times. V is TRBV19 and J is TRBJ2-5; TRBD1 matches at 8 bases. Germline loops: CDR1 LNHDA, CDR2 SQIVND (reference sequence). V lost 6 bases, J lost 5 bases, and 5 bases stayed unmatched. The CDR3 is 13 residues long. For the CDR3, the DNA is TGTGCCAGTAGATGGAGGACAGGGGAGACCCAGTACTTC. Amino acid sequence: CASRWRTGETQYF.

The table lists this clonotype with many counts. This chain connects TRBV4-3 to TRBJ1-1; D is unclear. Germline V gene data show CDR1 as LGHNA and CDR2 as YSLEER. V was trimmed by 0 bases and J by 1 base, leaving 12 bases between them. The CDR3 consists of 16 residues. This chain's CDR3 is CASSQDRRRENTEAFF. DNA of the CDR3: TGCGCCAGCAGCCAAGATAGGCGACGGGAGAACACTGAAGCTTTCTTT.

The rearrangement joins TRBV28 to TRBJ2-5; D might be TRBD1 (6 bases). Germline CDR1 reads MDHEN; CDR2 reads SYDVKM. Trimming removed 4 bases from V and 4 bases from J, with 10 bases in between. This CDR3 region has 13 residues. The CDR3, as DNA: TGTGCCAGCAGTTATACAGGGAGAGAGACCCAGTACTTC. Translated: CASSYTGRETQYF.

This clonotype was found many times. The chain recombines TRBV5-1 with TRBJ2-3; TRBD2 matches 7 bases. The CDR3 contains 16 residues. CDR1 and CDR2 (germline): SGHRS, YFSETQ. The ends lost 3 bases at V and 3 bases at J; junction bases unmatched: 10. The CDR3: CASSSSFGRGTDTQYF. CDR3 DNA: TGCGCCAGCAGCTCATCGTTTGGGAGGGGAACAGATACGCAGTATTTT.

This chain links TRBV12-3 or TRBV12-4 with TRBJ1-2, with 11 bases aligning to TRBD1. J was trimmed by 7 bases and V by 7 bases; bases with no gene match: 8. The CDR3 is made up of 14 amino acids. CDR3 protein: CASTYSGTGGGYTF. As DNA, the CDR3 is TGTGCCAGCACATATTCCGGGACAGGGGGTGGCTACACCTTC.

This clonotype was counted between two and nine times. This chain uses TRBV11-2 with TRBJ2-7; 9 nucleotides align to TRBD1. The V and J ends lost 1 base and 4 bases, in that order; junction bases with no gene match: 5. Germline V gene data show CDR1 as SGHAT and CDR2 as FQNNGV. This CDR3 spans 15 amino acids. CDR3 sequence reads: CASSLVGTGRYEQYV. CDR3 in DNA: TGTGCCAGCAGCTTAGTAGGGACAGGGAGGTACGAGCAGTACGTC.

This clonotype was counted many times. The genes are TRBV4-1 and TRBJ2-5, with D perhaps TRBD1 or TRBD2 (6 bases each). There are 15 residues in the CDR3. The ends were cut back, 4 bases at V and 3 bases at J, with 15 bases in the middle. Germline V lookup: CDR1 MGHRA, CDR2 YSYEKL. The CDR3 DNA is TGCGCCAGCAGCCTCCAGGGGACTTACAAAGAGACCCAGTACTTC. Amino acid sequence: CASSLQGTYKETQYF.

This clonotype was counted only a few times. J is TRBJ2-5 and V is TRBV5-1; D assignment may be TRBD1 or TRBD2 (8 bases each). The CDR3 totals 17 residues. Deletions cut 3 bases from V and 3 bases from J, with 21 bases between. Germline CDR1 and CDR2: SGHRS and YFSETQ. The CDR3 region has the DNA TGCGCCAGCAGCTCACCGCAGGGGGCGACTAGCGAAGAGACCCAGTACTTC. Translating gives CASSSPQGATSEETQYF.

The CDR3 loop is CATSDPRPLSSYNEQFF. The CDR3 DNA is TGTGCCACCAGTGATCCCCGACCTCTGAGCTCCTACAATGAGCAGTTCTTC. V and J are TRBV24-1 and TRBJ2-1; D not certain. CDR3 length equals 17 residues. Germline CDR1 KGHDR, CDR2 SFDVKD. V dropped 3 bases and J dropped 0 bases, with 14 bases sitting between them.

This chain connects TRBV6-5 to TRBJ2-5, with D tentatively TRBD1 or TRBD2 (5 bases each). CDR3 length: 13 residues. The germline V gene encodes CDR1 MNHEY and CDR2 SVGAGI. V shed 0 bases and J shed 4 bases, with 6 bases lying between them. The CDR3 reads CASSYSGTETQYF. CDR3 nucleotides: TGTGCCAGCAGTTACTCAGGGACAGAGACCCAGTACTTC.

This clonotype was seen more than once but under ten times. CDR3 bases: TGTGCCAGCAGCTCCCCCCTTCGACTAGTTATGACCCCCGGGGAGTTCTTC. Protein product: CASSSPLRLVMTPGEFF. This sequence joins TRBV7-9 and TRBJ2-1; possible D gene TRBD2, 6 bases. V shed 4 bases and J shed 14 bases, with 30 bases lying between them. The length of the CDR3 is 17 residues. The germline gives CDR1 SEHNR, CDR2 FQNEAQ (reference sequence). Combining the CDR3 with reference TRBV7-9 and TRBJ2-1 gives the whole variable domain DTGVSQNPRHKITKRGQNVTFRCDPISEHNRLYWYRQTLGQGPEFLTYFQNEAQLEKSRLLSDRFSAERPKGSFSTLEIQRTEQGDSAMYLCASSSPLRLVMTPGEFFGPGTRLTVL.

The chain has TRBV6-5 and TRBJ2-1; 8 bases agree with TRBD1. The CDR3 sequence is 14 residues long. The V gene's germline CDR1 is MNHEY and CDR2 SVGAGI. With V trimmed by 4 bases and J by 4 bases, 3 bases remained unmatched. The CDR3: CASSSGDRYNEQFF. CDR3 in DNA: TGTGCCAGCAGTTCCGGGGACAGGTACAATGAGCAGTTCTTC.

There are many counts of this clonotype. V is TRBV7-9 and J is TRBJ1-3; 7 bases fit TRBD1. The CDR3 consists of 15 residues. After removal of 5 bases from V and 1 base from J, the junction contained 5 bases not matched to a gene. Looked up from germline, CDR1 is SEHNR and CDR2 is FQNEAQ (reference sequence). CDR3 bases: TGTGCCAGCAGCCTAAAGGGACAGTCTGGAAACACCATATATTTT. This encodes CASSLKGQSGNTIYF.

This clonotype was found a few times. CDR3 nucleotides: TGTGCCAGCAGCTTAGGATGGGGGCGGGGGCGTAGGGAGACCCAGTACTTC. Residues: CASSLGWGRGRRETQYF. V and J are TRBV7-2 and TRBJ2-5; D is perhaps TRBD2 (7 bases). This CDR3 has 17 amino acids. Trimming removed 1 base at V and 5 bases at J, with 20 bases between. The V gene's germline CDR1 is SGHTA and CDR2 FQGNSA.

This clonotype has a handful of counts. The chain combines TRBV6-6 with TRBJ2-3, with D possibly being TRBD1 (5 bases). The CDR3 runs 16 residues. V lost 6 bases and J lost 1, with 17 bases in between. Germline V lookup: CDR1 MNHNY, CDR2 SVGAGI (reference sequence). Here the CDR3 DNA reads TGTGCCAGCAGCCCGAGGCGAGGACAACGCACAGATACGCAGTATTTT. Residues: CASSPRRGQRTDTQYF.

This clonotype turned up a few times. V usage is TRBV28 and J usage is TRBJ1-6; D might be TRBD1 (5 bases). Germline CDR1 and CDR2: MDHEN and SYDVKM. V was clipped by 6 bases and J by 6 bases, with 12 bases between them. This CDR3 comprises 14 residues. The CDR3 loop is CASRVGGINSPLHF. As DNA, the CDR3 is TGTGCCAGCAGGGTTGGGGGGATTAATTCACCCCTCCACTTT.

This clonotype has only a few counts. The chain carries TRBV7-3 and TRBJ1-6; D uncertain. The CDR3 extends over 16 amino acids. Trimming left V 5 bases short and J 8 bases short, with 19 bases between. The V gene's germline CDR1 is SGHTA and CDR2 FQGTGA. CDR3 sequence (DNA): TGTGCCAGCAGCCCGTCTGGGCGGGGTACCTATTCACCCCTCCACTTT. Translating it yields CASSPSGRGTYSPLHF.

This clonotype has just a few counts. This sequence joins TRBV20-1 and TRBJ2-7; 11 nucleotides align to TRBD1. V gave up 4 bases and J gave up 5 bases; unmatched junction bases: 13. This CDR3 contains 16 residues. The V gene's germline CDR1 is DFQATT and CDR2 SNEGSKA (reference sequence). The chain's CDR3 is CSAILALGQGVDEQYF. CDR3 coding DNA: TGCAGTGCTATTCTAGCGCTGGGACAGGGGGTCGACGAGCAGTACTTC.

This chain links TRBV4-3 with TRBJ2-2; 14 nucleotides align to TRBD2. Germline lookup yields CDR1 LGHNA and CDR2 YSLEER. The length of the CDR3 is 18 residues. J lost 5 bases, V lost 1 base, and 6 bases had no gene match. Here the CDR3 reads CASSQGLAGGPRTGELFF. The CDR3, as DNA: TGCGCCAGCAGCCAAGGACTAGCGGGGGGGCCGCGGACCGGGGAGCTGTTTTTT.

This clonotype was detected a few times. This chain connects TRBV19 to TRBJ1-4; TRBD1 agrees at 7 bases. The CDR3 spans 15 residues. V gave up 0 bases and J gave up 8 bases; unmatched junction bases: 6. Germline V gives CDR1 LNHDA, CDR2 SQIVND (reference sequence). The CDR3 nucleotides read TGTGCCAGTAGTATAGATCTATGGGACAGCGAAAAACTGTTTTTT. This codes for CASSIDLWDSEKLFF.

V gene TRBV30 combines with J gene TRBJ1-4; D may be TRBD1 (6 bases). This CDR3 region has 14 residues. Trimming shortened V by 0 bases and J by 6 bases, and 11 bases separated the two germline ends. The germline V gene has CDR1 GTSNPN and CDR2 SVGIG (reference sequence). CDR3 sequence: CAWSVGSGDEKLFF. The CDR3 DNA follows: TGTGCCTGGAGTGTAGGGTCAGGGGATGAAAAACTGTTTTTT.

This clonotype was recorded at least ten times. The chain links TRBV19 to TRBJ2-3; the D gene is possibly TRBD1 (7 bases). This CDR3 is built from 14 residues. Germline CDR1 reads LNHDA; CDR2 reads SQIVND (reference sequence). Trimming took off 6 bases at V and 4 bases at J, with 14 bases between the two ends. The CDR3 bases are TGTGCCAGTAGACTGGGCAGGGGGGCAGATACGCAGTATTTT. Protein sequence: CASRLGRGADTQYF.

The chain couples TRBV3-1 to TRBJ1-2; D unresolved. V was cut by 6 bases and J by 4 bases, with 6 bases left in between. Germline V gives CDR1 LGHDT, CDR2 YNNKEL (reference sequence). This CDR3 region has 11 residues. As DNA, the CDR3 is TGTGCCAGCAGAGCCGTCTATGGCTACACCTTC. It translates to CASRAVYGYTF. The whole variable domain, remainder taken from reference TRBV3-1 and TRBJ1-2, is DTAVSQTPKYLVTQMGNDKSIKCEQNLGHDTMYWYKQDSKKFLKIMFSYNNKELIINETVPNRFSPKSPDKAHLNLHINSLELGDSAVYFCASRAVYGYTFGSGTRLTVV.

This chain connects TRBV5-1 to TRBJ2-5; D gene uncertain. V shed 2 bases and J shed 5 bases, with 13 bases lying between them. Germline loops: CDR1 SGHRS, CDR2 YFSETQ. This CDR3 has 14 residues. CDR3 sequence (DNA): TGCGCCAGCAGCTTTGTCGGATTAAGGGAGACCCAGTACTTC. The encoded protein is CASSFVGLRETQYF.

This clonotype appeared a few times. V is TRBV9 and J is TRBJ2-7; tentative D call: TRBD1 (5 bases). Germline V gives CDR1 SGDLS, CDR2 YYNGEE. The CDR3 is made up of 14 amino acids. V was pared by 3 bases and J by 5 bases, with 15 bases between. In DNA, the CDR3 is TGTGCCAGCAGCGAGGGGCATTATGCCCACGAGCAGTACTTC. It yields the protein CASSEGHYAHEQYF.

This rearrangement joins TRBV12-3 or TRBV12-4 to TRBJ1-1; 11 bases map to TRBD1. The length of the CDR3 is 16 residues. The J segment lost 4 bases and the V segment lost 6 bases, leaving 10 bases of the junction unmatched. CDR3 DNA: TGTGCCAGCAGGAGGGACAGGGGGGGTGTTCGCACTGAAGCTTTCTTT. Translating gives CASRRDRGGVRTEAFF.

Concerning this clonotype itself: A much larger clone sits a single nucleotide away, making a read error possible. This chain uses TRBV5-1 with TRBJ2-3; no clear D gene. Germline loops: CDR1 SGHRS, CDR2 YFSETQ. This CDR3 region has 16 residues. Trimming cost V 0 bases and J 2 bases, with 13 bases left between them. The CDR3 DNA reads TGCGCCAGCAGCTTGGCAGCCGTGTTTTTCACAGATACGCAGTATTTT. Protein sequence: CASSLAAVFFTDTQYF.

Many counts were recorded for this clonotype. J is TRBJ1-1 and V is TRBV20-1; D is possibly TRBD1 (6 bases). Trimming took off 7 bases at V and 1 base at J, with 13 bases between the two ends. Per the germline V gene, CDR1 is DFQATT and CDR2 is SNEGSKA (reference sequence). This CDR3 spans 13 amino acids. The CDR3 is CSGRVGQNTEAFF. Here the CDR3 DNA reads TGCAGTGGGCGTGTGGGACAGAACACTGAAGCTTTCTTT.

This clonotype was seen repeatedly, ten times or more. The chain has TRBV5-1 and TRBJ2-2; no firm D call. The CDR3 loop spans 14 amino acids. From germline, CDR1 is SGHRS and CDR2 YFSETQ. V shed 4 bases and J shed 7 bases, with 14 bases lying between them. The CDR3, as DNA: TGCGCCAGCAGCGGAGCGTTGGTGGACGGGGAGCTGTTTTTT. Protein product: CASSGALVDGELFF.